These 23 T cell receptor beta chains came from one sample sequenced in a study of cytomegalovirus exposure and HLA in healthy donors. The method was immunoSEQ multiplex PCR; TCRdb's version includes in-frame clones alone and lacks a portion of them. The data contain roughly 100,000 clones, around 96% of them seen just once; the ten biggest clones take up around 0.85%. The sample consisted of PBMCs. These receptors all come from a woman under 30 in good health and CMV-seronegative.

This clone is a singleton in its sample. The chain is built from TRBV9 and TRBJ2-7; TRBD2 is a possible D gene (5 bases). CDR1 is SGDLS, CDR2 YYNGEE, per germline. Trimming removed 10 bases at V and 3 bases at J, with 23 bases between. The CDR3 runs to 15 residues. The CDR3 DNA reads TGTGCCTCTCAGAGGGCGGCAAAAGGAAACTACGAGCAGTACTTC. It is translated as CASQRAAKGNYEQYF. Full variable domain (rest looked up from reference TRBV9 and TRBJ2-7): DSGVTQTPKHLITATGQRVTLRCSPRSGDLSVYWYQQSLDQGLQFLIQYYNGEERAKGNILERFSAQQFPDLHSELNLSSLELGDSALYFCASQRAAKGNYEQYFGPGTRLTVT.

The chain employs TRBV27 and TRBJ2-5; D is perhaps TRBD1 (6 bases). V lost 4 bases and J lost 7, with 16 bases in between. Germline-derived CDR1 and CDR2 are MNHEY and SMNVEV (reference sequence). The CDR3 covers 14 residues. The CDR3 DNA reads TGTGCCAGCAGTTCCACCGGGACATCAGGGACCCAGTACTTC. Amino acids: CASSSTGTSGTQYF.

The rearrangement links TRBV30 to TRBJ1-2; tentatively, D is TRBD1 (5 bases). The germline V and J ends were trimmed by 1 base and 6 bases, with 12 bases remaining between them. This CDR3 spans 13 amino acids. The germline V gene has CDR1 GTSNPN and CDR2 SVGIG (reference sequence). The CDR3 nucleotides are TGTGCCTGGAGTGCAGGGTTCAGTGATGGCTACACCTTC. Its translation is CAWSAGFSDGYTF.

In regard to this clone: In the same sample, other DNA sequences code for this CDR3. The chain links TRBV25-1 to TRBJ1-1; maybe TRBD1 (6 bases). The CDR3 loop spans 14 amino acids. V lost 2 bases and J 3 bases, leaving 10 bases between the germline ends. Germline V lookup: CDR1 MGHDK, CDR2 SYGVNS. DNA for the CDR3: TGTGCCAGCAGTGAAGCCACAGGGTACACTGAAGCTTTCTTT. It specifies CASSEATGYTEAFF.

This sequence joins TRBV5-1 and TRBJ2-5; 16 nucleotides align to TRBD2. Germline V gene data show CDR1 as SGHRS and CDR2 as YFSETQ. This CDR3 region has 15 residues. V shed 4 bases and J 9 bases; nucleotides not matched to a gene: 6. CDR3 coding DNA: TGCGCCAGCAGCGAAGGGACTAGCGGGGGGGTGTCCCAGTACTTC. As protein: CASSEGTSGGVSQYF.

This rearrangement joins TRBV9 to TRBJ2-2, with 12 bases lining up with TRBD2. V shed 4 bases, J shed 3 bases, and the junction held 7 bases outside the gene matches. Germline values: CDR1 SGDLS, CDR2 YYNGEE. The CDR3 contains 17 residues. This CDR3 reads CASSRRASGGDTGELFF. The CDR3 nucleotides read TGTGCCAGCAGCCGGCGGGCTAGCGGGGGGGACACCGGGGAGCTGTTTTTT.

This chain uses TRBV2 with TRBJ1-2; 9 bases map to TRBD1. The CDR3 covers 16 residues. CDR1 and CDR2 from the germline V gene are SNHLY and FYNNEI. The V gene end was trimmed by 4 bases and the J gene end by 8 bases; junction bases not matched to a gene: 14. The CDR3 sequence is CASSAEGGQGIRGYTF. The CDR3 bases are TGTGCCAGCAGTGCAGAGGGGGGACAGGGTATTCGGGGCTACACCTTC.

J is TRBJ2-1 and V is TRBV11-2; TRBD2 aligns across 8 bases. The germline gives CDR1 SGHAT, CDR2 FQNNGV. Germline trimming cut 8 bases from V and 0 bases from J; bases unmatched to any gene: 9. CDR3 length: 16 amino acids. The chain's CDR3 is CASPPGGSSSYNEQFF. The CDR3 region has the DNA TGTGCCAGCCCCCCGGGGGGGTCCTCCTCCTACAATGAGCAGTTCTTC. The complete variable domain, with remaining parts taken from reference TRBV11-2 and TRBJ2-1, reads EAGVAQSPRYKIIEKRQSVAFWCNPISGHATLYWYQQILGQGPKLLIQFQNNGVVDDSQLPKDRFSAERLKGVDSTLKIQPAKLEDSAVYLCASPPGGSSSYNEQFFGPGTRLTVL.

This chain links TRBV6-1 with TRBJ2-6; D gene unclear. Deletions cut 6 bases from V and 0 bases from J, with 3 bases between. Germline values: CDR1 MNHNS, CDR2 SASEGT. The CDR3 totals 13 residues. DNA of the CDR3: TGTGCCAGCAGCCTCTCTGGGGCCAACGTCCTGACTTTC. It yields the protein CASSLSGANVLTF.

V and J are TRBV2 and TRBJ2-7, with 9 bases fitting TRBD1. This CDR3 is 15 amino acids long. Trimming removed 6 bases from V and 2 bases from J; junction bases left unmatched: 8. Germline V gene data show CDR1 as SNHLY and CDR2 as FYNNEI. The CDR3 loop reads CASRRDRALTYEQYF. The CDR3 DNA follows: TGTGCCAGCAGAAGGGACAGGGCCCTTACCTACGAGCAGTACTTC.

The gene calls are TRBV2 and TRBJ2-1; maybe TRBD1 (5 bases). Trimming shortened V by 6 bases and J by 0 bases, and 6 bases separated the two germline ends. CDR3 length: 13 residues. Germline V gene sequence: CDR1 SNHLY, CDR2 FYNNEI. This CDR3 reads CASSRDSYNEQFF. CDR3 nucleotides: TGTGCCAGCAGCAGGGACTCCTACAATGAGCAGTTCTTC.

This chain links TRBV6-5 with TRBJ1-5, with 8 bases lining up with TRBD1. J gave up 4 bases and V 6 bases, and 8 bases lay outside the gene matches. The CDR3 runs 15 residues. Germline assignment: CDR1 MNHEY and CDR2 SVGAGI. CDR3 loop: CASRPGGSTNQPQHF. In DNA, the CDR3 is TGTGCCAGCAGACCAGGGGGCTCCACTAATCAGCCCCAGCATTTT.

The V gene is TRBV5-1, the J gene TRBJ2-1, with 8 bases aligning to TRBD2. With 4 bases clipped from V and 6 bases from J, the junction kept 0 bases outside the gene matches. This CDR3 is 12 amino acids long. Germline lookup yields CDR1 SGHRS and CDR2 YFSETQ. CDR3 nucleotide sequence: TGCGCCAGCAGCACTAGCGGCAATGAGCAGTTCTTC. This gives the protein CASSTSGNEQFF.

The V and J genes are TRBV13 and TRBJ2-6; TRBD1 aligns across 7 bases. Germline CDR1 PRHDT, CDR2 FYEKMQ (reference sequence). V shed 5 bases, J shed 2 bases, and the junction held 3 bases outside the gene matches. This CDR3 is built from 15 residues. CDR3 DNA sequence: TGTGCCAGCAGCCCGACAGGGACTGGGGCCAACGTCCTGACTTTC. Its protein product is CASSPTGTGANVLTF. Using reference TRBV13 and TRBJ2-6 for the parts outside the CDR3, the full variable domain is AAGVIQSPRHLIKEKRETATLKCYPIPRHDTVYWYQQGPGQDPQFLISFYEKMQSDKGSIPDRFSAQQFSDYHSELNMSSLELGDSALYFCASSPTGTGANVLTFGAGSRLTVL.

The CDR3 DNA sequence: TGTGCCAGCAGCTGGGGACAGGCGGCTGAGCAGTTCTTC. Translated, it gives CASSWGQAAEQFF. This chain joins TRBV7-6 and TRBJ2-1, with 8 bases aligning to TRBD1. The CDR3 extends over 13 amino acids. The J segment lost 9 bases and the V segment lost 4 bases, leaving 5 bases of the junction unmatched. From germline, CDR1 is SGHVS and CDR2 FNYEAQ. The full variable domain, rest sourced from reference TRBV7-6 and TRBJ2-1, is GAGVSQSPRYKVTKRGQDVALRCDPISGHVSLYWYRQALGQGPEFLTYFNYEAQQDKSGLPNDRFSAERPEGSISTLTIQRTEQRDSAMYRCASSWGQAAEQFFGPGTRLTVL.

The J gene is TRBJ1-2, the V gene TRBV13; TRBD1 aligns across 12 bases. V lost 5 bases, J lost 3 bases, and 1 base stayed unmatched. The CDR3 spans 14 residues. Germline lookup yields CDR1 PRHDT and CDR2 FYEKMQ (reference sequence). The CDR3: CASSGDRGHYGYTF. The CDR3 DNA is TGTGCCAGCAGCGGGGACAGGGGGCACTATGGCTACACCTTC.

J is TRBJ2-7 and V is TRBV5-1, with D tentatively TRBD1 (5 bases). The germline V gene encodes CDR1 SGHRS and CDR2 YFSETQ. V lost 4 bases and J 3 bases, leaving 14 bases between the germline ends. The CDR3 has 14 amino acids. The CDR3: CASSETGTGYEQYF. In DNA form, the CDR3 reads TGCGCCAGCAGCGAAACAGGAACCGGCTACGAGCAGTACTTC.

This CDR3 reads CASSDLAGGAKNIQYF. CDR3 coding DNA: TGTGCCAGCAGCGACCTAGCGGGAGGGGCCAAAAACATTCAGTACTTC. The V call is TRBV9, the J call TRBJ2-4; 12 nucleotides line up with TRBD2. V was clipped by 3 bases and J by 1 base; unmatched bases: 2. This CDR3 is built from 16 residues. Looked up from germline, CDR1 is SGDLS and CDR2 is YYNGEE.

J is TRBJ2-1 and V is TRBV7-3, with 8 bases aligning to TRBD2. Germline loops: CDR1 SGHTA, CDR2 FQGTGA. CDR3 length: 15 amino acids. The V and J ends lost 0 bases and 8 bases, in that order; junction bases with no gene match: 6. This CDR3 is CASSLTGGAQDEQFF. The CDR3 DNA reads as TGTGCCAGCAGCTTAACCGGGGGGGCCCAGGATGAGCAGTTCTTC. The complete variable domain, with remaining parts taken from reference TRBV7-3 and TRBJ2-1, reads GAGVSQTPSNKVTEKGKYVELRCDPISGHTALYWYRQSLGQGPEFLIYFQGTGAADDSGLPNDRFFAVRPEGSVSTLKIQRTERGDSAVYLCASSLTGGAQDEQFFGPGTRLTVL.

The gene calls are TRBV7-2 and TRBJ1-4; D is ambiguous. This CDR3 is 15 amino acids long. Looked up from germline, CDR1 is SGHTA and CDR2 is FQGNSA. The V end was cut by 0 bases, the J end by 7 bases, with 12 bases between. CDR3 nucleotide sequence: TGTGCCAGCAGCTTAGCGGGGAGTCTAGGTGAAAAACTGTTTTTT. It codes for CASSLAGSLGEKLFF.

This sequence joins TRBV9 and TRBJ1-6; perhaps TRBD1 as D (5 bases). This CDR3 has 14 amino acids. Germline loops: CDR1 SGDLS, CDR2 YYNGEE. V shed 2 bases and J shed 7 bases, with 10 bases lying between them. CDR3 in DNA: TGTGCCAGCAGCGTTTCACAGGTGAATTCACCCCTCCACTTT. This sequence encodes CASSVSQVNSPLHF. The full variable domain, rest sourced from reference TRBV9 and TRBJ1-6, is DSGVTQTPKHLITATGQRVTLRCSPRSGDLSVYWYQQSLDQGLQFLIQYYNGEERAKGNILERFSAQQFPDLHSELNLSSLELGDSALYFCASSVSQVNSPLHFGNGTRLTVT.

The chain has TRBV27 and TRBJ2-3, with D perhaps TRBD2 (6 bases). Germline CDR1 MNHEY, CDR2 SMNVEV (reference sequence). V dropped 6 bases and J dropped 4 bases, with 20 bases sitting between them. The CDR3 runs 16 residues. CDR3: CASSPTLAFGADTQYF. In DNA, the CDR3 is TGTGCCAGCAGCCCAACCCTAGCGTTTGGGGCAGATACGCAGTATTTT.

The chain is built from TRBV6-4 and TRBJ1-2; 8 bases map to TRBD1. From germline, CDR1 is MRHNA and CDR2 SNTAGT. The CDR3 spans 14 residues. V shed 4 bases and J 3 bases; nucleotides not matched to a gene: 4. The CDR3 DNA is TGTGCCAGCAGTGGGACAGGGACCGACTATGGCTACACCTTC. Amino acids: CASSGTGTDYGYTF.